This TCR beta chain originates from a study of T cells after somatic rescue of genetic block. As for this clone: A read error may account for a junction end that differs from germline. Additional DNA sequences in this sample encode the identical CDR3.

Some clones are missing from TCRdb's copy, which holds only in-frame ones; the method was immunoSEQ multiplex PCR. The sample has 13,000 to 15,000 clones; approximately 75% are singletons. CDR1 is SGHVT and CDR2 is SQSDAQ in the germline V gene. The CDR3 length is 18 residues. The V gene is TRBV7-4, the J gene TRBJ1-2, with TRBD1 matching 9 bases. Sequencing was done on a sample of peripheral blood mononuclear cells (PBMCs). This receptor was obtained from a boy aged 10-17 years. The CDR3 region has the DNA TGTGCCAGCAGCTCCGAATACAGGGGGCGAGTAGTATACTATGGCTATACCTTC. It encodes CASSSEYRGRVVYYGYTF.